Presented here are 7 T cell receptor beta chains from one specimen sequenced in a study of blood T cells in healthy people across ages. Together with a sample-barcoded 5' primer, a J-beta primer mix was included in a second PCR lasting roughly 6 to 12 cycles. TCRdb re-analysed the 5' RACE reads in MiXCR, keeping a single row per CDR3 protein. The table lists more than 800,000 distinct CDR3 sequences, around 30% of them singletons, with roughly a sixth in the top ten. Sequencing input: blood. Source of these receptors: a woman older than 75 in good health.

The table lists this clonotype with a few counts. CDR3 bases: TGTGCCAGCAGCCTTTGGGGCAGGGGATCTAATGAAAAACTGTTTTTT. This gives the protein CASSLWGRGSNEKLFF. This sequence joins TRBV4-2 and TRBJ1-4; D is possibly TRBD1 (6 bases). The germline gives CDR1 LGHNA, CDR2 YNFKEQ. Trimming took off 4 bases at V and 3 bases at J, with 15 bases between the two ends. The CDR3 covers 16 residues.

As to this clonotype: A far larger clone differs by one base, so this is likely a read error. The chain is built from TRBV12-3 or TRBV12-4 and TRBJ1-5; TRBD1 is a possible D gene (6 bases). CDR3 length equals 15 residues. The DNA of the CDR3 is TGTGCCAGCAGTTTAGGGCAGGGGAGGAATCAGCCCCCGCATTTT. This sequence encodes CASSLGQGRNQPPHF.

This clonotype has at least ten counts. In DNA form, the CDR3 reads TGTGCCAGTAGTATAAGGGGATCTGGGGCCAACGTCCTGACTTTC. It yields the protein CASSIRGSGANVLTF. The V gene is TRBV19, the J gene TRBJ2-6; D may be TRBD1 (5 bases). V gave up 2 bases and J gave up 1 base, with 6 bases separating them. The germline gives CDR1 LNHDA, CDR2 SQIVND (reference sequence). The CDR3 contains 15 residues.

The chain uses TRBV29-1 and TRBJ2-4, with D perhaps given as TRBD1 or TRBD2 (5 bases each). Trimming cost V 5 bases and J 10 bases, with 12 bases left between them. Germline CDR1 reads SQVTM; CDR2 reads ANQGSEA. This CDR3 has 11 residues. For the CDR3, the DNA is TGCAGCGTTTCTGGGGGTGGGATTCAGTACTTC. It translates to CSVSGGGIQYF.

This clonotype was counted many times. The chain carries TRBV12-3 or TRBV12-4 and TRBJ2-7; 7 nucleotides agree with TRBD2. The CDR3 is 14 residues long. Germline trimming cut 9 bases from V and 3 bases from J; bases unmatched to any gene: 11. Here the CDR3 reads CASRESGRDYEQYF. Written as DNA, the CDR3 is TGTGCCAGTCGTGAGTCGGGGAGGGACTACGAGCAGTACTTC.

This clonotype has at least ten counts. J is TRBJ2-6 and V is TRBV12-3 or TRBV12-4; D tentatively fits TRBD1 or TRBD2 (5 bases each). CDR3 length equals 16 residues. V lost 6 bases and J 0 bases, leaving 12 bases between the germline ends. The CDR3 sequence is CASSPGAPSGANVLTF. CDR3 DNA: TGTGCCAGCAGCCCCGGGGCGCCCTCTGGGGCCAACGTCCTGACTTTC.

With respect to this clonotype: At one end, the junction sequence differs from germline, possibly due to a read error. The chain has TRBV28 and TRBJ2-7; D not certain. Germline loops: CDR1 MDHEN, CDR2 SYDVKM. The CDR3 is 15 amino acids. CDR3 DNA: TGTGCCAGCAGTCCCGGAGACAAGAGGTCCTACGAGCGGTACTTC. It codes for CASSPGDKRSYERYF.